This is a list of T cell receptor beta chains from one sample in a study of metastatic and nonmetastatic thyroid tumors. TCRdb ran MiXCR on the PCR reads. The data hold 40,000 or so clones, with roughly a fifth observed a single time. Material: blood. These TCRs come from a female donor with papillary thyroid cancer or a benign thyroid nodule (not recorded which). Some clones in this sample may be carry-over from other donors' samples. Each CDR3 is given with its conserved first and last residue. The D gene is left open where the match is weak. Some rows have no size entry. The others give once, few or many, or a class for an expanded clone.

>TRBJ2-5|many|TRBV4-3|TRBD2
TGCGCCAGCAGCCAAGGCGGGAGGTCCGAGACCCAGTACTTC
CASSQGGRSETQYF
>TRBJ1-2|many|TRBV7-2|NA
TGTGCCAGCAGCTTAGATAGCACCTACTATGGCTACACCTTC
CASSLDSTYYGYTF
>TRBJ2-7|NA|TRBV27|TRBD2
TGTGCCAGCAGTCCCCGAGGACTAGCGTACTCCTACGAGCAGTACTTC
CASSPRGLAYSYEQYF
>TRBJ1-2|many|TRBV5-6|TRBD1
TGTGCCAGCAGCTTGTCGGGACAGGGGTTGTTAGACTATGGCTACACCTTC
CASSLSGQGLLDYGYTF
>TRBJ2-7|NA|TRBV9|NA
TGTGCCAGCAGCCCGGGTATAGGGGCAGTGTTCGTGTACGAGCAGTACTTC
CASSPGIGAVFVYEQYF
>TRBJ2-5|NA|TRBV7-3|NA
TGTGCCAGCAGCCCTGGGTCCTGGAGGGCCTGTGAGACCCAGTACTTC
CASSPGSWRACETQYF
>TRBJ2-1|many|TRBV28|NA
TGTGCCAGCATCGGACTAGGGGGGTCCAATGAGCAGTTCTTC
CASIGLGGSNEQFF
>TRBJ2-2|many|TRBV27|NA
TGTGCCAGCAGTTCGAGGGGAACCGGGGAGCTGTTTTTT
CASSSRGTGELFF
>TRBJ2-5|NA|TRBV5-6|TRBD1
TGTGCCAGCAGCCCGGACGCGACAGGGCCAGAGACCCAGTACTTC
CASSPDATGPETQYF
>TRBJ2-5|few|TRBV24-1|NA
TGTGCCACCAGTGATTTGAATTCGAGGGAAAAAGAGACCCAGTACTTC
CATSDLNSREKETQYF
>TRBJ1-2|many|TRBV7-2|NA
TGTGCCAGCAGCTTAGGGGTCGGGGACTATGGCTACACCTTC
CASSLGVGDYGYTF
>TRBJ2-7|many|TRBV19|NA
TGTGCCACCCGCCGGGACTACGAGCAGTACTTC
CATRRDYEQYF
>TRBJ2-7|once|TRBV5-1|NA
TGCGCCAGCAGCTTGGCTTGGCCAGGAAGCTCCTACGAGCAGTACTTC
CASSLAWPGSSYEQYF
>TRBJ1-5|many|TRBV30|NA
TGTGCCTGGAGTAAGACTTACAATCAGCCCCAGCATTTT
CAWSKTYNQPQHF
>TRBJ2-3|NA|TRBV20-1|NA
TGCAGTGCACCGACAGGCTCCGGCACAGATACGCAGTATTTT
CSAPTGSGTDTQYF
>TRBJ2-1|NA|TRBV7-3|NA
TGTGCCAGCAGCATTAGTGGGAATGAGCAGTTCTTC
CASSISGNEQFF
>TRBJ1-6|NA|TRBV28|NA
TGTGCCAGCAGCCGAGGACATGGGTCTATCTCCTATAATTCACCCCACCACTTT
CASSRGHGSISYNSPHHF
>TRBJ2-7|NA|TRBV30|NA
TGTGCCTGGAGTGAGGCGGGGGCCCACGAGCAGTACTTC
CAWSEAGAHEQYF
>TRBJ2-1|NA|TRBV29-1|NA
TGCAGCGTTGATTGGCCGCGCGAGGAGGCTGGCTACCTACACAATGAGCAGTTCTTC
CSVDWPREEAGYLHNEQFF
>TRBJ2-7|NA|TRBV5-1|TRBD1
TGCGCCAGCAGCTTGGCGCAGGGGGCGCACGAGCAGTACTTC
CASSLAQGAHEQYF
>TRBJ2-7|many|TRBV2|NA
TGTGCCAGCAGTGAACCACGGCTACGGGACTACGAGCAGTACTTC
CASSEPRLRDYEQYF
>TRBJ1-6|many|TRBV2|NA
TGTGCCAGCTTAGGGACGGTTAATTCACCCCTCCACTTT
CASLGTVNSPLHF
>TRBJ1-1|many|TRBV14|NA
TGTGCCAGTTCTGGCGGGGACGTGCTCTCTGAAGCTTTCTTT
CASSGGDVLSEAFF
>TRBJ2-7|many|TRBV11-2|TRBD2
TGTGCCAGCAGTTCTAAGCGGGGAGCTCAACCCCACGAGCAGTACTTC
CASSSKRGAQPHEQYF
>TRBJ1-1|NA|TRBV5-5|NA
TGTGCCAGCAGCGTACAGGGTTGGGGCACTGAAGCTTTCTTT
CASSVQGWGTEAFF
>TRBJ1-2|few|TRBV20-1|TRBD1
TGCAGTGCCAGGGGGGGCGGCGCCTATGGCTACACCTTC
CSARGGGAYGYTF
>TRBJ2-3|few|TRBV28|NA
TGTGCCAGCAGTCCCGGGACATTGTTCTCCACAGATACGCAGTATTTT
CASSPGTLFSTDTQYF
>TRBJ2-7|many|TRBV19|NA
TGTGCCAGTAGTATAACCCAGGGGGGAGCCTCCTACGAGCAGTACTTC
CASSITQGGASYEQYF
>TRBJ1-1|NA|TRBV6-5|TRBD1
TGTGCCAGCAGTTACCCGGGACAGCTAAACACTGAAGCTTTCTTT
CASSYPGQLNTEAFF
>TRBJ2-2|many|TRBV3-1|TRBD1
TGTGCCAGCAGCCCCCCGGGACAGGGTAGCACCGGGGAGCTGTTTTTT
CASSPPGQGSTGELFF